The source of this T cell receptor beta chain is a study of beta chain features in type 1 diabetes. In the study overall: In age, gender and cell yields, patients were similar to healthy donors. Summed over all samples, the examined sorted cells came to 95 million to 130 million.

This clone was seen a few times. Its antigen is not identified. General study points: Equally in patients and controls, PCR might preferentially amplify shorter templates.

Over 95% purity was reached by all sorted populations. The whole isolated RNA underwent reverse transcription, so sequencing captured expressed TCRB transcripts. Here immunoSEQ multiplex PCR was the method, and the copy in TCRdb shows in-frame clones only, minus some. Among about 930,000 clones, 15% to 20% were seen once, and the ten largest hold 0.023%. The CDR3 totals 14 residues. CDR1 SGHTA and CDR2 FQGNSA come from the germline V gene. The V end was cut by 1 base, the J end by 4 bases, with 10 bases between. The TCR was taken from a woman aged 18-29 years in good health. Sequences were obtained from naive CD4+ T cells from blood. The V gene is TRBV7-2, the J gene TRBJ2-5; D is unresolved. CDR3 loop: CASSLGPLIETQYF. The CDR3 nucleotides are TGTGCCAGCAGCTTAGGACCCCTTATAGAGACCCAGTACTTC. The full variable domain, in which reference TRBV7-2 and TRBJ2-5 provide the parts outside the CDR3, is GAGVSQSPSNKVTEKGKDVELRCDPISGHTALYWYRQSLGQGLEFLIYFQGNSAPDKSGLPSDRFSAERTGGSVSTLTIQRTQQEDSAVYLCASSLGPLIETQYFGPGTRLLVL.